The present T cell receptor beta chain was sequenced within a study of CXCR4 blockade with PD-1 therapy in pancreatic cancer. Findings and caveats of the study: More frequent amino acid clones had more nucleotide rearrangements, suggesting convergent selection. Survival did not correlate with tumor clonality, which averaged 0.14 versus 0.05. Sequencing covered TCRbeta chains only, not alpha chains.

In regard to this clone: Its antigen remains unidentified.

Profiling relied on immunoSEQ multiplex PCR, and the TCRdb table lists in-frame clones only, not all of them. The sample has about 15,000 clones, around 72% seen once; the top ten hold 5% to 7%. Germline-derived CDR1 and CDR2 are MDHEN and SYDVKM. After removal of 2 bases from V and 9 bases from J, the junction contained 10 bases not matched to a gene. This CDR3 has 17 residues. The archived tumor blocks came from patients without neoadjuvant therapy before resection. The sequence came from a human donor with pancreatic ductal adenocarcinoma. The chain has TRBV28 and TRBJ2-1, with TRBD2 matching 13 bases. The sample was tumor tissue. The CDR3 region is CASSLTLAGGPGGEQFF. CDR3 sequence (DNA): TGTGCCAGCAGTTTAACACTAGCGGGAGGGCCAGGAGGTGAGCAGTTCTTC.